The entry below gives a single T cell receptor beta chain sequence along with its context. What it binds is not known. Germline CDR1 reads MNHEY; CDR2 reads SMNVEV (reference sequence). This CDR3 has 16 amino acids. V shed 3 bases and J shed 7 bases, with 19 bases lying between them. These data originate in a study of persistence of HIV-infected CD4 T cells. Study details: Blood samples, up to roughly 200 mL, came from multiple time points, except a couple of leukapheresis donors sampled once.

Nonspecific anti-CD3/anti-CD28 bead stimulation represents the broad CD4+ T cell repertoire. Responding CD4+ T cells were sorted by upregulation of both CD40 ligand and CD69. Donors had CD4+ T cell counts above 400 cells/uL and were CMV-seropositive. Whole-study findings and limits: Degenerate expanded CDR3beta sequences were enriched among CMV- and Gag-responding cells.

This was the immunoSEQ version 4 assay in survey mode. Using immunoSEQ multiplex PCR, the repertoire was profiled, and TCRdb retains in-frame clones only, with some absent. The data hold tens of thousands of clones, with 87% observed a single time. The rearrangement joins TRBV27 to TRBJ1-5; D is perhaps TRBD1 (5 bases). The material sequenced was CD4+ T cells sorted from PBMCs after roughly 17-hour stimulation, taken from a patient who received antiretroviral therapy. The sequence derives from an adult man with HIV who was CMV-seropositive. The CDR3 nucleotides read TGTGCCAGCAGTTTTTCGTCAGTGGGGCGGTGGCAGCCCCAGCATTTT. It codes for CASSFSSVGRWQPQHF.